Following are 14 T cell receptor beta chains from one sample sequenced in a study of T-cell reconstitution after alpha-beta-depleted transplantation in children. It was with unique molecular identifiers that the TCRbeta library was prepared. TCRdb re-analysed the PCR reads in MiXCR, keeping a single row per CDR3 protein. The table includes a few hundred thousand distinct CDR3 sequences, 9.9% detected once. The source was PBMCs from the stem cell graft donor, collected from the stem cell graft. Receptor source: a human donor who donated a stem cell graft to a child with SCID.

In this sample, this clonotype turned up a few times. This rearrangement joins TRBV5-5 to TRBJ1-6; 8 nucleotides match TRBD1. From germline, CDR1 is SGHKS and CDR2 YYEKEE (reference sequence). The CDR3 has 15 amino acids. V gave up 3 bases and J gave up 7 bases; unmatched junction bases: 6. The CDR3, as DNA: TGTGCCAGCAGCTACCGGGGACAGGACAATTCACCCCTCCACTTT. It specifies CASSYRGQDNSPLHF.

For the CDR3, the DNA is TGCGCCAGCAGCCCGGACTATGATGTAGATACGCAGTATTTT. Amino acids: CASSPDYDVDTQYF. V gene TRBV5-1 combines with J gene TRBJ2-3, with D maybe TRBD2 (6 bases). This CDR3 has 14 residues. V was cut by 4 bases and J by 5 bases, with 14 bases left in between. The germline gives CDR1 SGHRS, CDR2 YFSETQ.

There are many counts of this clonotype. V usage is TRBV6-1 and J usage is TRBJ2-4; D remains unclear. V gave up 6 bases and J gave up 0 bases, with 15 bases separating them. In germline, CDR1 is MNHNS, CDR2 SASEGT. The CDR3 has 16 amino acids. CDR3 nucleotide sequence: TGTGCCAGCAGCCCCGACGCGTGGGTAGCCAAAAACATTCAGTACTTC. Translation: CASSPDAWVAKNIQYF.

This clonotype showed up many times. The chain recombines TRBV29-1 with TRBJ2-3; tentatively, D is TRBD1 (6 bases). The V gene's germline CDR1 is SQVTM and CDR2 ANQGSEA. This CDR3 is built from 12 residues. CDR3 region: CSVHRGTDTQYF. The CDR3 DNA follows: TGCAGTGTACACAGGGGCACAGATACGCAGTATTTT.

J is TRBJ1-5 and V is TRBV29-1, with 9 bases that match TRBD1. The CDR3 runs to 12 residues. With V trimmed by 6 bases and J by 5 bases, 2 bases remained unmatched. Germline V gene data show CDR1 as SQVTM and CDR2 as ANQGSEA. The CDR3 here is CSVRTGDQPQHF. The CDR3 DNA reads TGCAGCGTAAGGACAGGGGATCAGCCCCAGCATTTT.

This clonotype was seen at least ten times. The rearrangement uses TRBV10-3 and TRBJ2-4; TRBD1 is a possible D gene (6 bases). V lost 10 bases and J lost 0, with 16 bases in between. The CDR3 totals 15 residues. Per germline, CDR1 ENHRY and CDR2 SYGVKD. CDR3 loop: CATMDSIIAKNIQYF. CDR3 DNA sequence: TGTGCCACCATGGACAGCATTATAGCCAAAAACATTCAGTACTTC.

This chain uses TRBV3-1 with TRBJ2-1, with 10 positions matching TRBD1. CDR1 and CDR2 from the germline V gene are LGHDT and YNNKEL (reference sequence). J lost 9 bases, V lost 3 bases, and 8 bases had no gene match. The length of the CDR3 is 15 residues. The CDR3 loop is CASSHGTGDYAEQFF. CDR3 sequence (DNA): TGTGCCAGCAGCCACGGGACAGGGGATTACGCTGAGCAGTTCTTC.

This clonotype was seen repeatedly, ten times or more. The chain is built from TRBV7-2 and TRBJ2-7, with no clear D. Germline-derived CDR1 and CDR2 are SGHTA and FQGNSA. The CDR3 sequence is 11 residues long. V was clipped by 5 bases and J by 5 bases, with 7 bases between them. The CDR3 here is CASSEDHEQYF. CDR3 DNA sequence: TGTGCCAGCAGCGAGGACCACGAGCAGTACTTC.

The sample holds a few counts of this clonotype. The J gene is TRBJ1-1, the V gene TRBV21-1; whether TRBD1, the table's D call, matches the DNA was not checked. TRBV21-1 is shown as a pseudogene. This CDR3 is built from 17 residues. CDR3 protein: CASSRKQGIQENTEAFF. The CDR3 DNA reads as TGTGCCAGCAGCCGAAAACAGGGGATACAAGAGAACACTGAAGCTTTCTTT.

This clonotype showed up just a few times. Here the CDR3 DNA reads TGTGCCAGCAGCTTAAACCCTAGCGGGGGGTTCGACCGGGAGCTGTTTTTT. Translated: CASSLNPSGGFDRELFF. This chain uses TRBV7-3 with TRBJ2-2, with TRBD2 matching 11 bases. Trimming at V came to 1 base and at J to 9 bases, leaving 10 bases not matched to a gene. Germline V gene sequence: CDR1 SGHTA, CDR2 FQGTGA. The CDR3 is 17 amino acids.

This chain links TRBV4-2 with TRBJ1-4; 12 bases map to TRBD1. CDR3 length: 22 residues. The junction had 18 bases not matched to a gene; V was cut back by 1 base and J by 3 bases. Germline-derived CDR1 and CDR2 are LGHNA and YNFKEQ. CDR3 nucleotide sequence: TGTGCCAGCAGCCAAGCCGGGACAGGGGGCTGGGTTGGGCTCTCAGCTAATGAAAAACTGTTTTTT. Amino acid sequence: CASSQAGTGGWVGLSANEKLFF.

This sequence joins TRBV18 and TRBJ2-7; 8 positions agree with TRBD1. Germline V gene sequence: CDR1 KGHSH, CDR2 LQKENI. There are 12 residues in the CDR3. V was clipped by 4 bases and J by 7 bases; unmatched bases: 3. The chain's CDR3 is CASSLGQAEQYF. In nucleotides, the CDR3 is TGTGCCAGCTCACTGGGACAGGCAGAGCAGTACTTC.

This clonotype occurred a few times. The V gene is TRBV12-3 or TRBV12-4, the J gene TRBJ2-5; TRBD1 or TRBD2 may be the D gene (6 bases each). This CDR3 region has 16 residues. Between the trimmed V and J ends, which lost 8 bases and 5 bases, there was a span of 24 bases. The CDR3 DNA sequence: TGTGCCAGCTCTATTTTAAGGGGGGCCATCCAGGAGACCCAGTACTTC. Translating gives CASSILRGAIQETQYF.

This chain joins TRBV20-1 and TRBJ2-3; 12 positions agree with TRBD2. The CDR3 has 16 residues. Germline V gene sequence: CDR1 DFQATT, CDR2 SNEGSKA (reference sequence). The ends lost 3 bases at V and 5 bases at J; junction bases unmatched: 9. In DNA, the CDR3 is TGCAGTGCTAGCTTCCGACTAGCGGGGGATAAAGATACGCAGTATTTT. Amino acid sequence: CSASFRLAGDKDTQYF.